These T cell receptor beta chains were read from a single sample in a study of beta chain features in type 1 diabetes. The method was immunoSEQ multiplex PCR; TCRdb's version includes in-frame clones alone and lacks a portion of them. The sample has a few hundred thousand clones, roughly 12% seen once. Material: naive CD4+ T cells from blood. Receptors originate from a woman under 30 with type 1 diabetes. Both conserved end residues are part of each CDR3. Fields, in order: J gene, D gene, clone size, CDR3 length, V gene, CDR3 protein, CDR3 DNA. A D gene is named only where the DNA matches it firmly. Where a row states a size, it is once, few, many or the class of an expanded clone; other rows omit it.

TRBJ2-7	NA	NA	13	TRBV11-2	CASSLDQGREQYF	TGTGCCAGCAGCTTAGATCAGGGTAGAGAGCAGTACTTC
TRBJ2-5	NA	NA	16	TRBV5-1	CASSLFSSGSQETQYF	TGCGCCAGCAGCTTGTTTTCCAGCGGATCCCAAGAGACCCAGTACTTC
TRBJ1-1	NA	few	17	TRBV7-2	CASSLASVRHPNTEAFF	TGTGCCAGCAGCTTAGCAAGCGTCCGCCATCCGAACACTGAAGCTTTCTTT
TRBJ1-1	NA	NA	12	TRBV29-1	CSVANMNTEAFF	TGCAGCGTGGCAAATATGAACACTGAAGCTTTCTTT
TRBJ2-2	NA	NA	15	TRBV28	CASSLRTAFTGELFF	TGTGCCAGCAGCCTTCGGACAGCCTTCACCGGGGAGCTGTTTTTT
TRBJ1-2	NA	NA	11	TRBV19	CASSISGGYTF	TGTGCCAGTAGTATCTCGGGTGGCTACACCTTC
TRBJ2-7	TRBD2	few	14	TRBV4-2	CASSPPGGAYEQYF	TGTGCCAGCAGCCCCCCCGGGGGGGCCTACGAGCAGTACTTC
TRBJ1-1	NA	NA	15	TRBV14	CASSPRQSFRTEAFF	TGTGCCAGCAGCCCCCGACAGAGCTTTCGTACTGAAGCTTTCTTT
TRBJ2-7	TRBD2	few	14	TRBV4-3	CASSQGREGYEQYF	TGCGCCAGCAGCCAAGGGCGGGAGGGCTACGAGCAGTACTTC
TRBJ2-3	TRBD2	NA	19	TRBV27	CASSFAPTTSGPSTDTQYF	TGTGCCAGCAGTTTTGCCCCCACGACTAGCGGGCCCAGCACAGATACGCAGTATTTT
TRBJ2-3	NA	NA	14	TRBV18	CASRGSKRGDTQYF	TGTGCCAGCCGGGGGTCAAAACGAGGAGATACGCAGTATTTT
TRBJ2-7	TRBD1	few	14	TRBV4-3	CASSQVQGAFEQYF	TGCGCCAGCAGCCAAGTCCAGGGGGCGTTCGAGCAGTACTTC
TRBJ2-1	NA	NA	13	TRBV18	CASSPGTSNEQFF	TGTGCCAGCTCACCCGGGACTTCCAATGAGCAGTTCTTC
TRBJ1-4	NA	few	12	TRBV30	CAWSGLDEKLFF	TGTGCCTGGAGTGGACTGGATGAAAAACTGTTTTTT
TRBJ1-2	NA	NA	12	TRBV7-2	CASSTGLWGYTF	TGTGCCAGCAGCACAGGGTTGTGGGGCTACACCTTC
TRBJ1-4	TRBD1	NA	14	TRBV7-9	CASTSGQINEKLFF	TGTGCCAGCACCTCGGGACAGATTAATGAAAAACTGTTTTTT
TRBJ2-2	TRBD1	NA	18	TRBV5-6	CASSTAHGQGVNTGELFF	TGTGCCAGCAGCACCGCCCACGGACAGGGCGTGAACACCGGGGAGCTGTTTTTT
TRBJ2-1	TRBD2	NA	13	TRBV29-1	CSVTSAAYNEQFF	TGCAGCGTAACTAGCGCCGCCTACAATGAGCAGTTCTTC
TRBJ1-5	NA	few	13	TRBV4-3	CASSPRQDQPQHF	TGCGCCAGCAGCCCACGTCAGGATCAGCCCCAGCATTTT
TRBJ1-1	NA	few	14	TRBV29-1	CSVEGDPGGTEAFF	TGCAGCGTTGAGGGCGACCCGGGAGGGACTGAAGCTTTCTTT
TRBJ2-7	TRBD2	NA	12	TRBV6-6	CASGGGSYEQYF	TGTGCCAGCGGGGGGGGGTCCTACGAGCAGTACTTC
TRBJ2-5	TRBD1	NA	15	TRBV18	CASSPPGTGAETQYF	TGTGCCAGCTCACCACCGGGAACAGGGGCTGAGACCCAGTACTTC
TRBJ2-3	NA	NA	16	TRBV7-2	CASSLVSNRGGDTQYF	TGTGCCAGCAGCCTAGTGTCTAACAGGGGAGGAGATACGCAGTATTTT
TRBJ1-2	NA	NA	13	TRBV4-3	CASSRDTNYGYTF	TGCGCCAGCAGCCGGGACACCAACTATGGCTACACCTTC
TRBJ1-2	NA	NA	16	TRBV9	CASTSYREAEPYGYTF	TGTGCCAGCACCTCTTATCGCGAGGCAGAACCCTATGGCTACACCTTC
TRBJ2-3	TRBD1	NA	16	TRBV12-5	CASGTDRDRGGDTQYF	TGTGCTAGTGGTACAGACCGGGACAGGGGAGGAGATACGCAGTATTTT
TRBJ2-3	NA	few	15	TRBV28	CASSRPEAGAVTQYF	TGTGCCAGCAGTCGTCCAGAAGCGGGCGCGGTTACGCAGTATTTT
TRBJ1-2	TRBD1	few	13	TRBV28	CASSRTGNYGYTF	TGTGCCAGCAGTCGGACAGGAAACTATGGCTACACCTTC
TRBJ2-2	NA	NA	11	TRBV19	CASRTAGELFF	TGTGCCAGCAGGACAGCCGGGGAGCTGTTTTTT
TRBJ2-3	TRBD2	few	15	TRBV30	CAWSRTSGTSDTQYF	TGTGCCTGGAGTCGGACTAGCGGGACTTCGGATACGCAGTATTTT
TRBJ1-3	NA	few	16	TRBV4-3	CASSKSRRGSGNTIYF	TGCGCCAGCAGCAAGTCACGGAGAGGCTCTGGAAACACCATATATTTT
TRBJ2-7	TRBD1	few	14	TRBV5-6	CASSFGTGGNEQYF	TGTGCCAGCAGCTTTGGGACAGGGGGCAACGAGCAGTACTTC
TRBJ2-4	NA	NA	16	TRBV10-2	CASRGTRGLAKNIQYF	TGCGCCAGCAGGGGGACGAGGGGACTAGCCAAAAACATTCAGTACTTC
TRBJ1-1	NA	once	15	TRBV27	CASSPSWGQSRGAFF	TGTGCCAGCAGTCCCTCCTGGGGGCAATCAAGGGGAGCTTTCTTT
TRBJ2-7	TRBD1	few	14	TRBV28	CASSPGQGVYEQYF	TGTGCCAGCAGCCCGGGACAGGGCGTTTACGAGCAGTACTTC
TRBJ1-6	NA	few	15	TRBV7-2	CASSLVGQSNSPLHF	TGTGCCAGCAGCTTAGTAGGACAGTCCAATTCACCCCTCCACTTT
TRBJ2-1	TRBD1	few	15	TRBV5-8	CASSRDRGIYNEQFF	TGTGCCAGCAGCAGGGACAGGGGGATCTACAATGAGCAGTTCTTC
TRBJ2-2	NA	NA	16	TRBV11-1	CASSFNRRGTTGELFF	TGTGCCAGCAGCTTTAACAGAAGGGGGACCACCGGGGAGCTGTTTTTT
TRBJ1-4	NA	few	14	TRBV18	CASSPPGEGEKLFF	TGTGCCAGCTCACCCCCGGGGGAGGGTGAAAAACTGTTTTTT
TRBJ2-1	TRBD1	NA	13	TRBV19	CASRDRGGNEQFF	TGTGCCAGCCGGGACAGGGGAGGCAATGAGCAGTTCTTC
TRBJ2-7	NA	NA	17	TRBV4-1	CASSQDSPSQNSYEQYF	TGCGCCAGCAGCCAAGACTCGCCCTCTCAAAACAGTTACGAGCAGTACTTC
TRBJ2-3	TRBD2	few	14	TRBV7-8	CASLGLASTDTQYF	TGTGCCAGCCTGGGACTAGCCAGCACAGATACGCAGTATTTT
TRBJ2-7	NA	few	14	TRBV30	CAWGRGGVAYEQYF	TGTGCCTGGGGGAGGGGGGGAGTAGCCTACGAGCAGTACTTC
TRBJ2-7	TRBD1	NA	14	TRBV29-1	CSARGTGSSYEQYF	TGCAGCGCTAGGGGGACAGGGTCCTCCTACGAGCAGTACTTC
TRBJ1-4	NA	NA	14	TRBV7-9	CASSLAETAEKLFF	TGTGCCAGCAGCTTAGCTGAGACAGCAGAAAAACTGTTTTTT
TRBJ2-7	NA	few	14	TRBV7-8	CASSLGTNPYEQYF	TGTGCCAGCAGCTTAGGGACTAACCCTTACGAGCAGTACTTC
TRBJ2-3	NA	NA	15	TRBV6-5	CASSPQGLGTDTQYF	TGTGCCAGCAGCCCCCAGGGATTGGGCACAGATACGCAGTATTTT
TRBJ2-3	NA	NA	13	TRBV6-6	CATHRLFTDTQYF	TGTGCCACCCACCGACTTTTCACAGATACGCAGTATTTT
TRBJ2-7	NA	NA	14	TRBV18	CASSPPVRQGTQYF	TGTGCCAGCTCACCACCGGTTCGGCAGGGTACTCAGTACTTC
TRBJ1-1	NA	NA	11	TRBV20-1	CSARADSRAFF	TGCAGTGCTAGAGCGGACTCTAGGGCTTTCTTT
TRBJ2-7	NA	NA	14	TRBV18	CASSPPVKGDEQYF	TGTGCCAGCTCACCACCGGTAAAGGGGGACGAGCAGTACTTC
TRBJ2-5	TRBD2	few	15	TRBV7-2	CASSDPGLAAHKWYF	TGTGCCAGCAGCGATCCGGGACTAGCGGCCCACAAATGGTACTTC
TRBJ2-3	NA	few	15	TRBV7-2	CASSLRLRGTDTQYF	TGTGCCAGCAGCTTACGACTCCGAGGGACAGATACGCAGTATTTT
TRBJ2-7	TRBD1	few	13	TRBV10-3	CAITGQGSYEQYF	TGTGCCATCACCGGACAGGGGTCCTACGAGCAGTACTTC
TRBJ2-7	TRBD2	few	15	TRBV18	CASSPFEAGGHEQYF	TGTGCCAGCTCACCGTTCGAGGCGGGGGGTCACGAGCAGTACTTC
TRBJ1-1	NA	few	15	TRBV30	CAWSRGRVGSTEAFF	TGTGCCTGGAGCAGGGGCCGAGTGGGGAGCACTGAAGCTTTCTTT
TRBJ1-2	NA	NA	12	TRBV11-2	CASSLGPGGYTF	TGTGCCAGCAGCTTAGGGCCGGGGGGCTACACCTTC
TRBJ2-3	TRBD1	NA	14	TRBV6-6	CASSPTLDRVEQYF	TGTGCCAGCAGCCCCACCCTCGACAGGGTAGAGCAGTATTTT
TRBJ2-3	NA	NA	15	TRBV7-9	CASNPRGSSTDTQYF	TGTGCCAGCAACCCCCGGGGGTCCTCCACAGATACGCAGTATTTT